These 14 T cell receptor beta chains came from one sample sequenced in a study of response to subunit inactivated influenza vaccine. TCRdb reprocessed the RT-PCR reads with MiXCR, giving one entry per CDR3 protein. This table holds hundreds of thousands of distinct CDR3 sequences, around 16% found once. The starting material was PBMCs from blood, obtained roughly 13 days after vaccination. These receptors all stem from a man over 45 who received an inactivated influenza vaccine.

J is TRBJ2-3 and V is TRBV11-2; 12 bases agree with TRBD1. Germline V lookup: CDR1 SGHAT, CDR2 FQNNGV. Trimming cost V 3 bases and J 5 bases; bases outside gene matches: 6. The CDR3 runs to 16 residues. The CDR3 protein is CASSLGQGAGGDTQYF. DNA of the CDR3: TGTGCCAGCAGCTTGGGACAGGGGGCGGGAGGAGATACGCAGTATTTT. Based on the CDR3 plus reference TRBV11-2 and TRBJ2-3, the full variable domain is EAGVAQSPRYKIIEKRQSVAFWCNPISGHATLYWYQQILGQGPKLLIQFQNNGVVDDSQLPKDRFSAERLKGVDSTLKIQPAKLEDSAVYLCASSLGQGAGGDTQYFGPGTRLTVL.

The J gene is TRBJ2-3, the V gene TRBV20-1; the D is unclear. The V gene's germline CDR1 is DFQATT and CDR2 SNEGSKA (reference sequence). Trimming shortened V by 0 bases and J by 5 bases, and 6 bases separated the two germline ends. The CDR3 has 12 amino acids. The CDR3 nucleotides read TGCAGTGCTAGAGATGGGGAAGATACGCAGTATTTT. It yields the protein CSARDGEDTQYF.

The sample holds a few counts of this clonotype. The chain is built from TRBV7-6 and TRBJ2-1; 8 positions agree with TRBD1. J lost 2 bases, V lost 2 bases, and 5 bases had no gene match. Germline CDR1 is SGHVS and CDR2 is FNYEAQ. The CDR3 runs to 16 residues. DNA of the CDR3: TGTGCCAGCAGCTTATTAGGGACAGGAACCTACAATGAGCAGTTCTTC. This encodes CASSLLGTGTYNEQFF.

The chain combines TRBV28 with TRBJ1-5; unclear D gene. Germline V CDR1 and CDR2: MDHEN, SYDVKM. The V end was cut by 8 bases, the J end by 11 bases, with 10 bases between. The CDR3 spans 10 residues. The CDR3 bases are TGTGCCAGCCGTGGGGAAGCCCAGCATTTT. Its translation is CASRGEAQHF.

A few counts support this clonotype. CDR3 nucleotides: TGTGCCAGCAGCGCGGGACTAGCGTTTAAGAATGAGCAGTTCTTC. Amino acid sequence: CASSAGLAFKNEQFF. The chain links TRBV7-3 to TRBJ2-1; 10 bases line up with TRBD2. V dropped 5 bases and J dropped 7; count of bases not matched to a gene: 8. Looked up from germline, CDR1 is SGHTA and CDR2 is FQGTGA. CDR3 size: 15 residues.

This sequence joins TRBV10-3 and TRBJ1-2, with a tentative D call TRBD1 (5 bases). Germline lookup yields CDR1 ENHRY and CDR2 SYGVKD. V was shortened by 4 bases and J by 6 bases, with 9 bases between the two germline ends. The CDR3 has 12 amino acids. CDR3 nucleotide sequence: TGTGCCATCAGTGCGGTAGGGGATGGCTACACCTTC. Its protein product is CAISAVGDGYTF.

The rearrangement joins TRBV7-2 to TRBJ1-2, with D unresolved. Germline CDR1 and CDR2: SGHTA and FQGNSA. The CDR3 is 14 residues long. V was cut by 2 bases and J by 2 bases, with 9 bases left in between. Written as DNA, the CDR3 is TGTGCCAGCAGCTTAAGGTCTCGGAACTATGGCTACACCTTC. The encoded protein is CASSLRSRNYGYTF.

CDR3 coding DNA: TGTGCCACCGTGAGTGCGGGGCAGAGCTCCTACGAGCAGTACTTC. This sequence encodes CATVSAGQSSYEQYF. This chain links TRBV6-1 with TRBJ2-7, with D perhaps TRBD2 (6 bases). The V end was cut by 10 bases, the J end by 0 bases, with 19 bases between. Germline V CDR1 and CDR2: MNHNS, SASEGT. CDR3 length: 15 amino acids.

This clonotype was found a few times. V is TRBV18 and J is TRBJ2-1, with a weak D call TRBD1 (5 bases). Looked up from germline, CDR1 is KGHSH and CDR2 is LQKENI. The V end was cut by 3 bases, the J end by 7 bases, with 10 bases between. The CDR3 length is 13 residues. DNA of the CDR3: TGTGCCAGCTCACCTCACCAGGGAAATGAGCAGTTCTTC. Translating it yields CASSPHQGNEQFF.

Only a few counts were recorded for this clonotype. The chain is built from TRBV4-3 and TRBJ1-1, with D hard to call. Germline-derived CDR1 and CDR2 are LGHNA and YSLEER. Trimming pared 4 bases from V and 1 base from J, leaving 13 bases between. This CDR3 has 15 residues. CDR3 bases: TGCGCCAGCAGCCTCAGGACCAGATCGAACACTGAAGCTTTCTTT. This encodes CASSLRTRSNTEAFF.

The chain couples TRBV6-1 to TRBJ2-3; no clear D. V was cut by 4 bases and J by 6 bases, with 11 bases left in between. CDR3 length: 13 residues. Germline V gene data show CDR1 as MNHNS and CDR2 as SASEGT. CDR3 nucleotide sequence: TGTGCCAGCAGTGTTCGGACGAGCGATACGCAGTATTTT. This sequence encodes CASSVRTSDTQYF.

This clonotype was detected a few times. V gene TRBV4-1 combines with J gene TRBJ2-7; D remains ambiguous. The CDR3 is made up of 13 amino acids. Trimming left V 5 bases short and J 6 bases short, with 14 bases between. Per germline, CDR1 MGHRA and CDR2 YSYEKL. This chain's CDR3 is CASSSRSPGEQYF. The CDR3 nucleotides are TGCGCCAGCAGCTCAAGATCTCCCGGCGAGCAGTACTTC.

This clonotype has only a few counts. The genes are TRBV7-2 and TRBJ1-2; 12 bases fit TRBD1. Germline CDR1 reads SGHTA; CDR2 reads FQGNSA. The ends lost 5 bases at V and 8 bases at J; junction bases unmatched: 3. This CDR3 region has 13 residues. CDR3 amino acids: CASSRDRGQGYTF. DNA for the CDR3: TGTGCCAGCAGCCGGGACAGGGGGCAAGGCTACACCTTC. The full variable domain, rest sourced from reference TRBV7-2 and TRBJ1-2, is GAGVSQSPSNKVTEKGKDVELRCDPISGHTALYWYRQSLGQGLEFLIYFQGNSAPDKSGLPSDRFSAERTGGSVSTLTIQRTQQEDSAVYLCASSRDRGQGYTFGSGTRLTVV.

The J gene is TRBJ1-6, the V gene TRBV30; D is undetermined. Germline CDR1 reads GTSNPN; CDR2 reads SVGIG (reference sequence). The CDR3 spans 13 residues. V was trimmed by 4 bases and J by 9 bases, leaving 13 bases between them. The CDR3 DNA reads as TGTGCCTGGACGGGCCTTGTCGGTTCACCCCTCCACTTT. Protein product: CAWTGLVGSPLHF.